These 3 T cell receptor beta chains were sequenced from one sample in a study of T-cell reconstitution after alpha-beta-depleted transplantation in children. This sample's TCRbeta library carried unique molecular identifier barcodes. MiXCR was run by TCRdb on the PCR reads, yielding one entry per CDR3 protein. The sample lists over 85,000 distinct CDR3 sequences, approximately 5.4% occurring once. The sequencing used PBMCs, mostly from graft donor cells, collected 60 days after TCRalphabeta/CD19-depleted stem cell transplant. These receptors came from a female patient aged 2 to 10 who had a stem cell transplant for Fanconi anemia, so the T cells may come from the graft donor.

DNA for the CDR3: TGTGCCAGCAGCTCCCGACAGGGAGTTGCTGGGGCCAACGTCCTGACTTTC. Residues: CASSSRQGVAGANVLTF. The V and J genes are TRBV9 and TRBJ2-6; 7 bases align to TRBD1. Per germline, CDR1 SGDLS and CDR2 YYNGEE. With V trimmed by 4 bases and J by 2 bases, 9 bases remained unmatched. The CDR3 totals 17 residues. The entire variable domain, with the rest obtained from reference TRBV9 and TRBJ2-6, is as follows: DSGVTQTPKHLITATGQRVTLRCSPRSGDLSVYWYQQSLDQGLQFLIQYYNGEERAKGNILERFSAQQFPDLHSELNLSSLELGDSALYFCASSSRQGVAGANVLTFGAGSRLTVL.

In this sample, this clonotype turned up many times. The rearrangement joins TRBV20-1 to TRBJ2-5, with TRBD2 as a possible D gene (5 bases). In germline, CDR1 is DFQATT, CDR2 SNEGSKA (reference sequence). This CDR3 comprises 12 residues. Trimming stripped 6 bases from V and 3 bases from J, with 11 bases between. The CDR3 region has the DNA TGCAGTGCCCCCCCAGCGGAAGAGACCCAGTACTTC. It specifies CSAPPAEETQYF.

This clonotype was seen at least ten times. The rearrangement joins TRBV12-3 or TRBV12-4 to TRBJ2-7; 10 nucleotides align to TRBD2. Germline trimming cut 3 bases from V and 1 base from J; bases unmatched to any gene: 3. The CDR3 has 15 amino acids. The CDR3 region has the DNA TGTGCCAGCAGTTTCCTAGCGGGGGCATCCTACGAGCAGTACTTC. Its translation: CASSFLAGASYEQYF.